This T cell receptor beta chain was identified during a study of T-cell reconstitution after alpha-beta-depleted transplantation in children. Study-level results: The high TCRbeta diversity at day 60 in some patients came from surviving recipient T cells and thymic progenitors. Reportedly, only several hundred clones from non-depleted graft cells drove alpha-beta T-cell counts at about two months. Diversity and T-cell counts at one year after transplant derived mostly from new T cells.

With V trimmed by 7 bases and J by 5 bases, 6 bases remained unmatched. The germline gives CDR1 SNHLY, CDR2 FYNNEI. CDR3 length: 14 residues. Using unique molecular identifiers, the investigators prepared the TCRbeta library. A single record per CDR3 protein comes from TCRdb applying MiXCR to the PCR reads. The data hold about 980,000 distinct CDR3 sequences, with about 31% observed a single time. About this clonotype: Its antigen is currently unknown.

This receptor was identified in a boy in the first two years of life who had a stem cell transplant for SCID, so the T cells may come from the graft donor. The sample in question was PBMCs, mostly from graft donor cells, obtained 360 days after TCRalphabeta/CD19-depleted stem cell transplant. The chain employs TRBV2 and TRBJ1-2; 11 bases align to TRBD1. For the CDR3, the DNA is TGTGCCAGCAAGCGGGGACAGGGGGTGTATGGCTACACCTTC. This translates into CASKRGQGVYGYTF.